The 23 T cell receptor beta chains below all came from one sample that was sequenced in a study of blood T cell repertoires in COVID-19. This table comes from immunoSEQ multiplex PCR, and its TCRdb copy is limited to in-frame clones, with some not included. The sample lists fewer than 250,000 clones, under 90% occurring once. Source material: PBMCs or T cells enriched from blood (not recorded which). The origin of the receptors is a woman between 50 and 59 years old who had been exposed to COVID-19.

The CDR3: CASNLQGAKGYTF. The CDR3 DNA reads TGTGCCTCCAACTTACAGGGGGCAAAGGGCTACACCTTC. The gene calls are TRBV30 and TRBJ1-2; 9 nucleotides line up with TRBD1. Germline values: CDR1 GTSNPN, CDR2 SVGIG (reference sequence). There are 13 residues in the CDR3. The ends lost 7 bases at V and 8 bases at J; junction bases unmatched: 11.

This clone appeared once. The CDR3 loop reads CASSRQGVNYEQYF. The DNA of the CDR3 is TGTGCCAGCTCGCGACAGGGGGTAAACTACGAGCAGTACTTC. The chain recombines TRBV18 with TRBJ2-7; 9 bases are shared with TRBD1. J was trimmed by 3 bases and V by 6 bases; bases with no gene match: 6. In germline, CDR1 is KGHSH, CDR2 LQKENI. CDR3 length: 14 residues.

DNA for the CDR3: TGCAGCGGTGTTCATGTTGAAGCTTTCTTT. Protein product: CSGVHVEAFF. J is TRBJ1-1 and V is TRBV29-1; D remains unclear. V was trimmed by 7 bases and J by 7 bases, leaving 10 bases between them. CDR1 and CDR2 from the germline V gene are SQVTM and ANQGSEA. The CDR3 sequence is 10 residues long. The full variable domain, in which reference TRBV29-1 and TRBJ1-1 provide the parts outside the CDR3, is SAVISQKPSRDICQRGTSLTIQCQVDSQVTMMFWYRQQPGQSLTLIATANQGSEATYESGFVIDKFPISRPNLTFSTLTVSNMSPEDSSIYLCSGVHVEAFFGQGTRLTVV.

Concerning this clone itself: This sample includes further DNA sequences coding for the same CDR3. This rearrangement joins TRBV2 to TRBJ2-1, with TRBD1 matching over 12 bases. CDR1 is SNHLY, CDR2 FYNNEI, per germline. There are 15 residues in the CDR3. The ends lost 2 bases at V and 10 bases at J; junction bases unmatched: 6. The CDR3 DNA sequence: TGTGCCAGCAGTGAAAGGGACAGGGGGCAAGGAGAGCAGTTCTTC. Its translation: CASSERDRGQGEQFF.

This clone was seen more than once but under ten times. V usage is TRBV25-1 and J usage is TRBJ2-4; D call uncertain. This CDR3 has 14 residues. V was clipped by 3 bases and J by 3 bases, with 9 bases between them. CDR1 is MGHDK, CDR2 SYGVNS, per germline. DNA for the CDR3: TGTGCCAGCAGTGATGGTGCAGTCAAAAACATTCAGTACTTC. Encoded protein: CASSDGAVKNIQYF.

The chain employs TRBV6-7 and TRBJ1-4; D possibly corresponds to TRBD1 (5 bases). TRBV6-7 is marked as an open reading frame, function uncertain. The CDR3 extends over 13 amino acids. The V and J ends lost 8 bases and 5 bases respectively, with 12 bases between them. The CDR3 bases are TGTGCCAGCGGTGCGGGGGGAAATGAAAAACTGTTTTTT. Residues: CASGAGGNEKLFF.

This chain connects TRBV12-2 to TRBJ1-1. TRBV12-2 is deemed a pseudogene. The CDR3 contains 16 residues. CDR3 coding DNA: TGTGCAAGTCGCGACGGGAGAGCCCCGCATAACACTGAAGCTTTCTTT. It encodes CASRDGRAPHNTEAFF.

The chain joins TRBV4-2 to TRBJ2-3, with D perhaps TRBD2 (6 bases). The CDR3 is 14 amino acids. V dropped 1 base and J dropped 5 bases, with 10 bases sitting between them. Germline CDR1 LGHNA, CDR2 YNFKEQ. CDR3 amino acids: CASSQGDSRDTQYF. The CDR3 DNA is TGTGCCAGCAGCCAAGGGGACTCCAGAGATACGCAGTATTTT.

The chain recombines TRBV10-3 with TRBJ1-2, with TRBD1 matching over 9 bases. In germline, CDR1 is ENHRY, CDR2 SYGVKD. The CDR3 totals 14 residues. V was pared by 4 bases and J by 8 bases, with 8 bases of the junction left unmatched. The CDR3 nucleotides are TGTGCCATCAGTGGGACAGGGGAAGGGTTAGGCTACACCTTC. Translation: CAISGTGEGLGYTF.

V gene TRBV12-3 or TRBV12-4 combines with J gene TRBJ2-1; D is possibly TRBD1 (6 bases). The CDR3 totals 12 residues. V dropped 8 bases and J dropped 14 bases, with 19 bases sitting between them. The CDR3 spells CASVGDWTEKFF. The CDR3 nucleotides are TGTGCCAGCGTTGGCGATTGGACAGAAAAGTTCTTC.

This chain uses TRBV19 with TRBJ1-6; 7 bases are shared with TRBD1. The CDR3 is 16 amino acids. With V trimmed by 6 bases and J by 6 bases, 11 bases remained unmatched. The germline V gene has CDR1 LNHDA and CDR2 SQIVND (reference sequence). This chain's CDR3 is CASRITSGQPNSPLHF. CDR3 DNA sequence: TGTGCCAGTAGGATAACTTCGGGACAGCCTAATTCACCCCTCCACTTT.

V is TRBV29-1 and J is TRBJ2-5; 7 positions agree with TRBD2. Germline V CDR1 and CDR2: SQVTM, ANQGSEA. The CDR3 extends over 14 amino acids. J gave up 4 bases and V 7 bases, and 12 bases lay outside the gene matches. The CDR3 DNA is TGCAGCGCAGAGCGGAGCGGGGCCGGAGAGACCCAGTACTTC. Residues: CSAERSGAGETQYF.

The V and J genes are TRBV5-1 and TRBJ2-1, with 9 bases matching TRBD2. The CDR3 spans 14 residues. V gave up 6 bases and J gave up 3 bases; unmatched junction bases: 4. The germline gives CDR1 SGHRS, CDR2 YFSETQ. The CDR3 reads CASNGGGVYNEQFF. In DNA form, the CDR3 reads TGCGCCAGCAATGGCGGGGGGGTCTACAATGAGCAGTTCTTC.

This clone has more than one count but fewer than ten. V is TRBV2 and J is TRBJ1-5; 9 bases agree with TRBD1. Germline lookup yields CDR1 SNHLY and CDR2 FYNNEI. CDR3 length: 16 amino acids. J lost 3 bases, V lost 3 bases, and 6 bases had no gene match. CDR3 in amino acids: CASSEGTGPINQPQHF. The CDR3 DNA reads as TGTGCCAGCAGTGAGGGGACAGGGCCTATCAATCAGCCCCAGCATTTT.

The rearrangement joins TRBV19 to TRBJ2-2; a weak D match, TRBD1 (6 bases). The germline V gene encodes CDR1 LNHDA and CDR2 SQIVND (reference sequence). V gave up 6 bases and J gave up 3 bases, with 11 bases separating them. The CDR3 is made up of 14 amino acids. The CDR3 reads CASRGAIYTGELFF. DNA of the CDR3: TGTGCCAGTAGGGGGGCTATTTACACCGGGGAGCTGTTTTTT. The whole variable domain, filled in from reference TRBV19 and TRBJ2-2, reads DGGITQSPKYLFRKEGQNVTLSCEQNLNHDAMYWYRQDPGQGLRLIYYSQIVNDFQKGDIAEGYSVSREKKESFPLTVTSAQKNPTAFYLCASRGAIYTGELFFGEGSRLTVL.

The chain combines TRBV3-1 (or the pseudogene TRBV3-2) with TRBJ1-2; D perhaps matches TRBD1 (6 bases). V dropped 4 bases and J dropped 10 bases, with 16 bases sitting between them. This CDR3 contains 13 residues. CDR1 is LGHDT, CDR2 YNNKEL, per germline (reference sequence). CDR3 residues: CASSPGRTEPYTF. The CDR3 bases are TGTGCCAGCAGCCCAGGGCGGACAGAACCCTACACCTTC.

The chain has TRBV25-1 and TRBJ2-3; tentatively, D is TRBD2 (7 bases). Germline assignment: CDR1 MGHDK and CDR2 SYGVNS. The CDR3 contains 15 residues. V was cut by 5 bases and J by 0 bases, with 12 bases left in between. CDR3 coding DNA: TGTGCCAGCAGTCCCACGGGGGGCAGCACAGATACGCAGTATTTT. It encodes CASSPTGGSTDTQYF.

This chain connects TRBV2 to TRBJ1-1; perhaps TRBD1 as D (5 bases). Germline V gives CDR1 SNHLY, CDR2 FYNNEI. V lost 8 bases, J lost 0 bases, and 16 bases lay in between. The CDR3 consists of 15 residues. DNA for the CDR3: TGTGCCAGCGGCCCAAGACAGTTTATGAACACTGAAGCTTTCTTT. This encodes CASGPRQFMNTEAFF.

The J gene is TRBJ1-1, the V gene TRBV7-2; weak D call: TRBD1 (5 bases). This CDR3 has 19 residues. Trimming removed 4 bases from V and 7 bases from J, with 31 bases in between. From germline, CDR1 is SGHTA and CDR2 FQGNSA. Here the CDR3 DNA reads TGTGCCAGCAGCTCAACCCGGCGGGACGTCGGACCCCATGGCTATGAAGCTTTCTTT. Translated, it gives CASSSTRRDVGPHGYEAFF.

This clone was seen once. J is TRBJ2-1 and V is TRBV9; 9 bases match TRBD2. This CDR3 is built from 15 residues. J was trimmed by 2 bases and V by 4 bases; bases with no gene match: 4. Germline CDR1 SGDLS, CDR2 YYNGEE. CDR3 coding DNA: TGTGCCAGCAGCCCTAGCGGGGTCACCTACAATGAGCAGTTCTTC. Translating it yields CASSPSGVTYNEQFF.

V and J are TRBV6-5 and TRBJ1-1; 7 bases line up with TRBD1. Germline CDR1 reads MNHEY; CDR2 reads SVGAGI. V was clipped by 6 bases and J by 2 bases; unmatched bases: 6. This CDR3 has 14 residues. The CDR3 region is CASRIDRANTEAFF. The CDR3 coding sequence is TGTGCCAGCAGGATAGACAGGGCAAACACTGAAGCTTTCTTT.

A few counts support this clone. CDR3 coding DNA: TGTGCCAGCAGTGAATGGAGCTCTGGGGGGGAGCTGTTTTTT. It yields the protein CASSEWSSGGELFF. V is TRBV25-1 and J is TRBJ2-2; D unclear. The V and J ends lost 1 base and 8 bases respectively, with 11 bases between them. The CDR3 length is 14 residues. The germline gives CDR1 MGHDK, CDR2 SYGVNS.

The chain couples TRBV2 to TRBJ2-3; D is perhaps TRBD1 (5 bases). Trimming pared 4 bases from V and 2 bases from J, leaving 13 bases between. This CDR3 region has 15 residues. Germline values: CDR1 SNHLY, CDR2 FYNNEI. The CDR3, as DNA: TGTGCCAGCAGTGCAGGGTACACACACACAGATACGCAGTATTTT. Amino acid sequence: CASSAGYTHTDTQYF.